This TCR beta chain was documented in a study of CXCR3-negative and CXCR3-positive naive CD8 T cells. The germline V gene encodes CDR1 SGHKS and CDR2 YYEKEE (reference sequence). The CDR3 has 17 residues. Researchers prepared the TRB cDNA libraries using 5' RACE with UMI labels. TCRdb re-analyzed the 5' RACE reads; it lists each CDR3 protein once, without DNA. The table lists roughly 86,000 distinct CDR3 sequences, with 0.9% to 1.2% in the top ten. Sequenced material: naive CXCR3- CD8+ T cells from blood. Documented subset: CD45RO-CCR7+CD27+CD95- naive CD8+ T cells lacking CXCR3 (TNR3-). This sequence originates from a human donor in good health. Some clones in this sample may be carry-over from other donors' samples. The V call is TRBV5-5, the J call TRBJ1-5. This CDR3 reads CASSPTEGRVVNQPQHF. Combining the CDR3 with reference TRBV5-5 and TRBJ1-5 gives the whole variable domain DAGVTQSPTHLIKTRGQQVTLRCSPISGHKSVSWYQQVLGQGPQFIFQYYEKEERGRGNFPDRFSARQFPNYSSELNVNALLLGDSALYLCASSPTEGRVVNQPQHFGDGTRLSIL.